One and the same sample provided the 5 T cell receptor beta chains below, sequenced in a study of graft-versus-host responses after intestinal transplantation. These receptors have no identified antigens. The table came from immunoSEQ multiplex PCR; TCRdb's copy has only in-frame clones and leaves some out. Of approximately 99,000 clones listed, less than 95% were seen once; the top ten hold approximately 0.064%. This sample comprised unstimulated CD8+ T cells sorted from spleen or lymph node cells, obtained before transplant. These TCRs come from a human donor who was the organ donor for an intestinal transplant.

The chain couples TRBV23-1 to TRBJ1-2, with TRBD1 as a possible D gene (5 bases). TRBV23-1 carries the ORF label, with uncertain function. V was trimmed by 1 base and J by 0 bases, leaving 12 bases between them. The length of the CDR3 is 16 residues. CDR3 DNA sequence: TGCGCCAGCAGTCAATACAAGGGGAGGCCTAACTATGGCTACACCTTC. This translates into CASSQYKGRPNYGYTF.

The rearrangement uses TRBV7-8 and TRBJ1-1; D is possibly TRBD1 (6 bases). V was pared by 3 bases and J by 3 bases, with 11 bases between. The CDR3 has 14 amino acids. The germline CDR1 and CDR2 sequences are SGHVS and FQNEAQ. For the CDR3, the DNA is TGTGCCAGCAGCTTGGAGGGGGGGTACACTGAAGCTTTCTTT. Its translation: CASSLEGGYTEAFF.

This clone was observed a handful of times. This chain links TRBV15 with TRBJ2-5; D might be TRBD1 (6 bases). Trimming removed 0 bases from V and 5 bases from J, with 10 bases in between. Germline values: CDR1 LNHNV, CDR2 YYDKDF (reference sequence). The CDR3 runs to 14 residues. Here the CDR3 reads CATSREGAAETQYF. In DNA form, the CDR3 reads TGTGCCACCAGCAGAGAGGGGGCCGCGGAGACCCAGTACTTC.

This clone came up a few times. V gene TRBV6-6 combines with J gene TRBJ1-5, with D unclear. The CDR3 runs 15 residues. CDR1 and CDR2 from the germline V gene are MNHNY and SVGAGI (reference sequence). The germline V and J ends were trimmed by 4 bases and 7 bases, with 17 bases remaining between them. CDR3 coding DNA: TGTGCCAGCAGTTTACTCAGCGATTCACCCCAGCCCCAGCATTTT. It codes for CASSLLSDSPQPQHF.

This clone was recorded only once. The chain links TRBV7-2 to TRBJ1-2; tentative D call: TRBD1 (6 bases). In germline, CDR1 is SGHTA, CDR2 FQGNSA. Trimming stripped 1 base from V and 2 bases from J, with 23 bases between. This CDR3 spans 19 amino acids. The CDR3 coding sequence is TGTGCCAGCAGCTTAGTTATTAGCAGGGGAGTCCCACCCAACTATGGCTACACCTTC. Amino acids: CASSLVISRGVPPNYGYTF.